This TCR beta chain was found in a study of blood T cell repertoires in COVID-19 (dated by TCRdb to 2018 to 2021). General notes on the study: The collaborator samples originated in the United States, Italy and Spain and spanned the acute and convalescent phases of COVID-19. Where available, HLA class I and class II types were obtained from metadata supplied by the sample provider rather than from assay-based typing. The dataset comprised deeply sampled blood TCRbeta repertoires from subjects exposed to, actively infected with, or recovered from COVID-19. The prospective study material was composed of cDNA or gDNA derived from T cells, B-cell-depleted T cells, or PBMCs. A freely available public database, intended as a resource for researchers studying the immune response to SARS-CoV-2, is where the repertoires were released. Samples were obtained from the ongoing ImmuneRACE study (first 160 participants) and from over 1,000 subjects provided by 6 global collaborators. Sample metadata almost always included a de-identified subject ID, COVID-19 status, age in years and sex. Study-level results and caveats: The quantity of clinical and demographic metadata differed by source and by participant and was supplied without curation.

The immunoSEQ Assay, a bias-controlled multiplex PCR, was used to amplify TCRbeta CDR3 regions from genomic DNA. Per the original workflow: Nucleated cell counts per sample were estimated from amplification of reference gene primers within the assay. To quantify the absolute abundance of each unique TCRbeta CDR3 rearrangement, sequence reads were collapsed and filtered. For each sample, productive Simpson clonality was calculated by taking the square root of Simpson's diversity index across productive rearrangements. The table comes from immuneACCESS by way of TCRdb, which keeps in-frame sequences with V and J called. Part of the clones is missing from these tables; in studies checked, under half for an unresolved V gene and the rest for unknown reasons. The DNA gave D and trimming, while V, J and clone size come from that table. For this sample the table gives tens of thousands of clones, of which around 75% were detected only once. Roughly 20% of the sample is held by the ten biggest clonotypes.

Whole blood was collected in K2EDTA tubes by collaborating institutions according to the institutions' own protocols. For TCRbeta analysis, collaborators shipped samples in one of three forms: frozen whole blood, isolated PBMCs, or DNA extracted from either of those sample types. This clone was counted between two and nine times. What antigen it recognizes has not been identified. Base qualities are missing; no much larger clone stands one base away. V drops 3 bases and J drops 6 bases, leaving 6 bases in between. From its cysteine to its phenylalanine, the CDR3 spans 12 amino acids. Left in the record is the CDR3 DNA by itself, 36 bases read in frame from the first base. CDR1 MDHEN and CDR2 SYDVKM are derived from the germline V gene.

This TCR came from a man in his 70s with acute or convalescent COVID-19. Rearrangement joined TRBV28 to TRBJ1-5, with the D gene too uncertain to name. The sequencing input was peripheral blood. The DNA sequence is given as TGTGCCAGCAGTTTTTCAGGTCAGCCCCAGCATTTT. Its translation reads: CASSFSGQPQHF.